A single sample is the source of the 2 T cell receptor beta chains below, sequenced in a study of shared clonotypes between healthy human individuals. CD45RO-negative CD8 cells positively selected for CCR7 made up the naive population, which excluded terminally differentiated effector memory CD45RA+ cells. Clones were sequenced by immunoSEQ multiplex PCR, and TCRdb holds only the in-frame ones, with some missing. Here the sample spans 650,000 to 800,000 clones, around 92% being singletons. Sequences were obtained from naive CD8+ T cells sorted from blood. The source of these receptors is a man aged 25-45 years in good health.

The chain uses TRBV5-1 and TRBJ2-5; TRBD1 might be the D (6 bases). V was clipped by 5 bases and J by 2 bases, with 13 bases between them. Germline lookup yields CDR1 SGHRS and CDR2 YFSETQ. The CDR3 is made up of 14 amino acids. DNA of the CDR3: TGCGCCAGCAGTGGACAGATGTGGCAAGAGACCCAGTACTTC. It is translated as CASSGQMWQETQYF.

The genes are TRBV5-8 and TRBJ2-1, with 9 bases fitting TRBD1. The CDR3 consists of 15 residues. In germline, CDR1 is SGHTS, CDR2 YDEGEE. With V trimmed by 4 bases and J by 2 bases, 4 bases remained unmatched. The CDR3 sequence is CASSQRQGAYNEQFF. The CDR3 nucleotides read TGTGCCAGCAGCCAAAGACAGGGGGCCTACAATGAGCAGTTCTTC.